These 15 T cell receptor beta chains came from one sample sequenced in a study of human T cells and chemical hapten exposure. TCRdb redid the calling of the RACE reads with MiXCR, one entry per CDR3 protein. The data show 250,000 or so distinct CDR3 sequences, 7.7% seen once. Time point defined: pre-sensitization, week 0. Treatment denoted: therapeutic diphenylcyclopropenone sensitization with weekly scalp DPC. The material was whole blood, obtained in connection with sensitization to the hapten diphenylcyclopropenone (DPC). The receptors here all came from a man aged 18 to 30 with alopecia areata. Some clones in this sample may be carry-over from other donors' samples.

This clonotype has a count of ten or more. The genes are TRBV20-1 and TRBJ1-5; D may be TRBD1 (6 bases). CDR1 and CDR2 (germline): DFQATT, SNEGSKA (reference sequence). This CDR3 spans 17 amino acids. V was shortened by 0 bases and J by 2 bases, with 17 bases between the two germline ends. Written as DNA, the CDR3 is TGCAGTGCTAGAGAGAGATTACAGGGCAGCGGCAATCAGCCCCAGCATTTT. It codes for CSARERLQGSGNQPQHF.

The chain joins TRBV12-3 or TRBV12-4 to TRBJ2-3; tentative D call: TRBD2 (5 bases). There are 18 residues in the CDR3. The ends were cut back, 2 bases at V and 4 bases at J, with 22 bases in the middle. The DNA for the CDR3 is TGTGCCAGCAGTTTAAGGAGCTATTGGAGGAACGGGCCAGATACGCAGTATTTT. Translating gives CASSLRSYWRNGPDTQYF.

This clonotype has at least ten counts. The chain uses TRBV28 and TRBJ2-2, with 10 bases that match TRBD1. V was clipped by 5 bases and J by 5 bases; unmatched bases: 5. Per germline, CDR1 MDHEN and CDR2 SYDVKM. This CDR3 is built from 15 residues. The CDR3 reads CASSGGQGRTGELFF. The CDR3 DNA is TGTGCCAGCAGTGGGGGACAGGGGAGGACCGGGGAGCTGTTTTTT.

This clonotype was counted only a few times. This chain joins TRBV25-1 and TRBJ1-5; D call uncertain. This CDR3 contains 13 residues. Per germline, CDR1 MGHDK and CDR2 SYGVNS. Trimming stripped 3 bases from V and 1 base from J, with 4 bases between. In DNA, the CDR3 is TGTGCCAGCAGTGACCACAGCAATCAGCCCCAGCATTTT. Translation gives CASSDHSNQPQHF.

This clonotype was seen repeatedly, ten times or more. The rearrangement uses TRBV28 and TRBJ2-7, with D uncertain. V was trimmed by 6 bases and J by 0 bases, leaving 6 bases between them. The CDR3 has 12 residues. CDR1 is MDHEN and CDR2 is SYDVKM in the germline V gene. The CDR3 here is CASRKSSYEQYF. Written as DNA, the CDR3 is TGTGCCAGCAGGAAAAGCTCCTACGAGCAGTACTTC. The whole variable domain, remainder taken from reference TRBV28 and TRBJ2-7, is DVKVTQSSRYLVKRTGEKVFLECVQDMDHENMFWYRQDPGLGLRLIYFSYDVKMKEKGDIPEGYSVSREKKERFSLILESASTNQTSMYLCASRKSSYEQYFGPGTRLTVT.

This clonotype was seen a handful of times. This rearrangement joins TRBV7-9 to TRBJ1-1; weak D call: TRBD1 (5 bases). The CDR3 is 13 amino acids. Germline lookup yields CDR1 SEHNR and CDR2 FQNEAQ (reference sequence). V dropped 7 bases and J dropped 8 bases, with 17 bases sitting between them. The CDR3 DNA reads TGTGCCAGCATATTTGGGGCAGGTGGGGAAGCTTTCTTT. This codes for CASIFGAGGEAFF.

The CDR3, as DNA: TGTGCCAGCAGTCTCCCGGTCCCTGGTCTTCTAGACAGTGCCTACGAGCAGTACTTC. This gives the protein CASSLPVPGLLDSAYEQYF. The chain recombines TRBV28 with TRBJ2-7, with TRBD1 as a possible D gene (5 bases). Germline CDR1 MDHEN, CDR2 SYDVKM. Trimming pared 5 bases from V and 2 bases from J, leaving 28 bases between. This CDR3 contains 19 residues.

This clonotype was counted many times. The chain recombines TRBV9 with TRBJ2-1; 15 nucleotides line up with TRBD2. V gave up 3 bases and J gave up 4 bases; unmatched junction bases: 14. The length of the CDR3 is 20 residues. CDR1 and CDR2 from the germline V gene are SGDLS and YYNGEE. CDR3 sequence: CASSALPGLAGGVVYNEQFF. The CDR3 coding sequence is TGTGCCAGCAGCGCCCTACCGGGACTAGCGGGGGGAGTAGTATACAATGAGCAGTTCTTC.

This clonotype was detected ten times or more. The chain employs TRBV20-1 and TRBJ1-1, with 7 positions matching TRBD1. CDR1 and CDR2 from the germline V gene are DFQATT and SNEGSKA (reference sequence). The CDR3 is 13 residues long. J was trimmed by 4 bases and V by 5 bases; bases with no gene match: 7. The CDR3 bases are TGCAGTGCTGTAATTTCAGGGGGCACTGAAGCTTTCTTT. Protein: CSAVISGGTEAFF.

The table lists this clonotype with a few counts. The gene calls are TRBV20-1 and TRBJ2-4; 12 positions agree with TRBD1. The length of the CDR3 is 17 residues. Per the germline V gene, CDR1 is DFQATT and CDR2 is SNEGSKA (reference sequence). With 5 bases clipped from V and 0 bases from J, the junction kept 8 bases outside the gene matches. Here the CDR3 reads CSAHPGQGALAKNIQYF. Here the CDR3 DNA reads TGCAGTGCTCATCCGGGACAGGGGGCACTAGCCAAAAACATTCAGTACTTC.

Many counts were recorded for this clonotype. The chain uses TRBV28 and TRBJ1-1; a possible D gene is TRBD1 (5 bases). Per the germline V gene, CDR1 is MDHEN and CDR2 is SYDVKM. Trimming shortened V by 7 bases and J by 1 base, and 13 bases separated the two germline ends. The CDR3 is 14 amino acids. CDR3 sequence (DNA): TGTGCCAGCACCCTGGGGGGAGAGAACACTGAAGCTTTCTTT. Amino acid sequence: CASTLGGENTEAFF.

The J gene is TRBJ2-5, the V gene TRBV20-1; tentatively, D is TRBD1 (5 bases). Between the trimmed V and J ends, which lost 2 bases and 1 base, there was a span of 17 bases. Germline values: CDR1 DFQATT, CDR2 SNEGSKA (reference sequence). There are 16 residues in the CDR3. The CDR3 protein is CSARKPPTGSQETQYF. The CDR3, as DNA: TGCAGTGCTAGAAAACCCCCCACAGGCTCCCAAGAGACCCAGTACTTC.

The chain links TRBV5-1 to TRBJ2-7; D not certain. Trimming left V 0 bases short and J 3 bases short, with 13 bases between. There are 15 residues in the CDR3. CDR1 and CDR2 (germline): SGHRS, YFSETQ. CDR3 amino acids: CASSLAGRPLYEQYF. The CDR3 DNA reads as TGCGCCAGCAGCTTGGCGGGCAGACCACTCTACGAGCAGTACTTC.

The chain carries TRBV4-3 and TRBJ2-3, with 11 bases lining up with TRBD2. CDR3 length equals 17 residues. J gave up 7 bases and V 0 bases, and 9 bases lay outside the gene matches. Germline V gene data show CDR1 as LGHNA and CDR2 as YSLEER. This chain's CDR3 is CASSQDRLAGGENTQYF. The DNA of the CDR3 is TGCGCCAGCAGCCAAGACCGGCTAGCGGGGGGCGAAAATACGCAGTATTTT.

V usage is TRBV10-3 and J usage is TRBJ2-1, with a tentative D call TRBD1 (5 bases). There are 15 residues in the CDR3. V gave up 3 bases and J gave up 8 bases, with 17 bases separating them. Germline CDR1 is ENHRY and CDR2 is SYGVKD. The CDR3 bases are TGTGCCATCAGTGACTCGCCCAGGGTCTCCCATGAGCAGTTCTTC. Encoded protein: CAISDSPRVSHEQFF.